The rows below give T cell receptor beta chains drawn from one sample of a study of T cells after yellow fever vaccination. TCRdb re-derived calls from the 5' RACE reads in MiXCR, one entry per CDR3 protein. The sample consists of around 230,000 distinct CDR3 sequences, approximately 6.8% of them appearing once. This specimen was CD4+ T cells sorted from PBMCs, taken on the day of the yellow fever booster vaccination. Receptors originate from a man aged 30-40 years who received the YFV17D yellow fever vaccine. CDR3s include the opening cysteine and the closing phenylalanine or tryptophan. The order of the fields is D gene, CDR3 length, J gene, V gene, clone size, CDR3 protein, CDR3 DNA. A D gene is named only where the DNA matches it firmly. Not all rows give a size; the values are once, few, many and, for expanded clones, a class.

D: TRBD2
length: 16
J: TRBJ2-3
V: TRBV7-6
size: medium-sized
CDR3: CASSLVSSGRTDTQYF
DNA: TGTGCCAGCAGCTTAGTTTCTAGCGGACGCACAGATACGCAGTATTTT

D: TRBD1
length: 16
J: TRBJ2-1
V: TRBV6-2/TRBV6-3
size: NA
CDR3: CASSALRGPGGNEQFF
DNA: TGTGCCAGCAGTGCACTCAGAGGGCCAGGGGGCAATGAGCAGTTCTTC

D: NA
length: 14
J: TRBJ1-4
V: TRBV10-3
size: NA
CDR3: CAISDPGTNEKLFF
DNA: TGTGCCATCAGTGATCCAGGGACTAATGAAAAACTGTTTTTT

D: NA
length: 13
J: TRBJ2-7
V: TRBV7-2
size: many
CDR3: CASSLANNREQYF
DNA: TGTGCCAGCAGCTTAGCGAACAACCGCGAGCAGTACTTC

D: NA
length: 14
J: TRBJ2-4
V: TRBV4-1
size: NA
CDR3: CASSQETGSPIQYF
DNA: TGCGCCAGCAGCCAGGAAACCGGGAGTCCCATTCAGTACTTC

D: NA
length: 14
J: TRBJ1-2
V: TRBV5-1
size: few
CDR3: CASKYLGGDYGYTF
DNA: TGCGCCAGCAAGTACCTTGGAGGGGACTATGGCTACACCTTC

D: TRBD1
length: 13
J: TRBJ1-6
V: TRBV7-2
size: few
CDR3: CASSGRQGSPLHF
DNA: TGTGCCAGCAGCGGTCGACAGGGCTCACCCCTCCACTTT

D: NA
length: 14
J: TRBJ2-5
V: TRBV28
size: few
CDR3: CASSLGGTVGTQYF
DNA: TGTGCCAGCAGTTTAGGTGGGACGGTGGGGACCCAGTACTTC

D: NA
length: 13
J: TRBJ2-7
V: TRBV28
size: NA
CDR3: CASRRGRAYEQYF
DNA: TGTGCCAGCAGGAGGGGTAGGGCCTACGAGCAGTACTTC

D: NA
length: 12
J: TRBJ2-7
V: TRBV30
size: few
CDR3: CAWSIRRYEQYF
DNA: TGTGCCTGGAGTATTCGGCGCTACGAGCAGTACTTC

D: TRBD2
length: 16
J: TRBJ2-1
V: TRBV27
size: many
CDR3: CASSLYLSGGGNEQFF
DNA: TGTGCCAGCAGTTTATATCTTAGCGGGGGCGGGAATGAGCAGTTCTTC

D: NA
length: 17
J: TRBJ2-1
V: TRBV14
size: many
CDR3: CASSQVEGHISYNEQFF
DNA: TGTGCCAGCAGCCAGGTGGAGGGACATATCTCCTACAATGAGCAGTTCTTC

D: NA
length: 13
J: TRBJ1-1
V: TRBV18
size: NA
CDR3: CASREGMNTEAFF
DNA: TGTGCCAGCCGGGAGGGAATGAACACTGAAGCTTTCTTT

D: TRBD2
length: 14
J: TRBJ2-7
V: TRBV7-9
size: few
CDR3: CASRGSGRGDEQYF
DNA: TGTGCCAGCCGCGGGAGCGGGAGGGGTGACGAGCAGTACTTC

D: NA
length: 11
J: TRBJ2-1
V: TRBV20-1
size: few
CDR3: CSAGDYNEQFF
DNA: TGCAGTGCGGGGGACTACAATGAGCAGTTCTTC

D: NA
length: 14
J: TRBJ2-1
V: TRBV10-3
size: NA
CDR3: CAINSGLGVNEQFF
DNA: TGTGCCATCAACTCGGGTCTTGGGGTAAATGAGCAGTTCTTC

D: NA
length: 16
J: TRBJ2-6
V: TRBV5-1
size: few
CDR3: CASSRRDGSGANVLTF
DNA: TGCGCCAGCAGCCGGCGGGACGGGTCTGGGGCCAACGTCCTGACTTTC

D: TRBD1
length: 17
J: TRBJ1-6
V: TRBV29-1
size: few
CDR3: CSVAPGQGASYNSPLHF
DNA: TGCAGCGTTGCTCCGGGACAGGGGGCCAGCTATAATTCACCCCTCCACTTT

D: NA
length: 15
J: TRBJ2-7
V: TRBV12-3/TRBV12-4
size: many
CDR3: CASSLAGGSNYEQYF
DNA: TGTGCCAGCAGTTTAGCAGGTGGGAGTAACTACGAGCAGTACTTC

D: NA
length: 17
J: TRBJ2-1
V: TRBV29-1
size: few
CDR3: CSVEGGSRGASYNEQFF
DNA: TGCAGCGTTGAGGGCGGAAGTCGCGGCGCCTCCTACAATGAGCAGTTCTTC

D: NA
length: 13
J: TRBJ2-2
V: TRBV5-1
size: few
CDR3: CANSLAVPGELFF
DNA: TGCGCCAACAGCTTGGCGGTTCCCGGGGAGCTGTTTTTT

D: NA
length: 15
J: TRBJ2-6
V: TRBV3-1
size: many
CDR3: CASSHGVGGANVLTF
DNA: TGTGCCAGCAGCCATGGCGTTGGTGGGGCCAACGTCCTGACTTTC

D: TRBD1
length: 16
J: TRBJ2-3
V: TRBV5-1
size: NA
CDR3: CASSLATGQFADTQYF
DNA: TGCGCCAGCAGCTTGGCAACGGGACAGTTCGCAGATACGCAGTATTTT

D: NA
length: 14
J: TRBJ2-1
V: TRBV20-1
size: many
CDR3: CSAREITAGNEQFF
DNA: TGCAGTGCTAGAGAAATCACAGCTGGCAATGAGCAGTTCTTC

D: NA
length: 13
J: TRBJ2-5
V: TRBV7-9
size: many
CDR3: CASSLGSRETQYF
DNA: TGTGCCAGCAGCTTAGGATCGCGGGAGACCCAGTACTTC

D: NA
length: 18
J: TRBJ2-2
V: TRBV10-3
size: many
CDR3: CAISDPVSRRGGTGELFF
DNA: TGTGCCATCAGTGACCCCGTTTCGAGAAGGGGCGGCACCGGGGAGCTGTTTTTT

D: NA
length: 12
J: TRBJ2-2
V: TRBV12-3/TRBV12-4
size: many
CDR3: CASSLGTGELFF
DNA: TGTGCCAGCAGCTTAGGAACCGGGGAGCTGTTTTTT

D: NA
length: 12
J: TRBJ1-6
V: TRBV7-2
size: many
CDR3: CASRGVYSPLHF
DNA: TGTGCCAGCAGGGGGGTGTATTCACCCCTCCACTTT

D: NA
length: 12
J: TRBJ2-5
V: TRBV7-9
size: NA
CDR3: CASSPGWETQYF
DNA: TGTGCCAGCAGCCCTGGATGGGAGACCCAGTACTTC

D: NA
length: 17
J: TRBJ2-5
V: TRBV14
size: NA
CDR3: CASSQDPSGGYKETQYF
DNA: TGTGCCAGCAGCCAAGACCCGTCTGGGGGCTACAAAGAGACCCAGTACTTC

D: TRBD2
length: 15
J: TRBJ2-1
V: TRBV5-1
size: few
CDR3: CASSLASGRGNEQFF
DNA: TGCGCCAGCAGCTTGGCTAGCGGGAGAGGCAATGAGCAGTTCTTC

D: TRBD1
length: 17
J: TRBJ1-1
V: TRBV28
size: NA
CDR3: CASSPVGTGVGGTEAFF
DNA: TGTGCCAGCAGTCCCGTGGGGACAGGGGTTGGAGGGACTGAAGCTTTCTTT

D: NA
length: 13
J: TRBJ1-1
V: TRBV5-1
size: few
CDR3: CASSLAVGREAFF
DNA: TGCGCCAGCAGCTTGGCCGTTGGACGGGAAGCTTTCTTT

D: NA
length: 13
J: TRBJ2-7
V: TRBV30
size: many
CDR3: CAWRLPPLYEQYF
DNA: TGTGCCTGGCGGCTTCCTCCCCTCTACGAGCAGTACTTC

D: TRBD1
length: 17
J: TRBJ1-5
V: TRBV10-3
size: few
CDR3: CAISEDRGANSNQPQHF
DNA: TGTGCCATCAGTGAGGACAGGGGCGCTAATAGCAATCAGCCCCAGCATTTT

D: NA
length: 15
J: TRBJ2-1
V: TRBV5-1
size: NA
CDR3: CASSLSADGYNEQFF
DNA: TGCGCCAGCAGCTTGTCGGCAGACGGGTACAATGAGCAGTTCTTC

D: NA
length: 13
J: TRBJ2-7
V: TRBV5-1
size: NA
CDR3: CASSLAFLYEQYF
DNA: TGCGCCAGCAGCTTGGCCTTCCTTTACGAGCAGTACTTC

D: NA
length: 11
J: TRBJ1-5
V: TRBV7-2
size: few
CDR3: CASSLVGPQHF
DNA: TGTGCCAGCAGCTTAGTGGGGCCCCAGCATTTT

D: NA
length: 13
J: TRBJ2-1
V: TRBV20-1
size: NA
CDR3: CSARVGSYNEQFF
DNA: TGCAGTGCTAGGGTGGGCTCCTACAATGAGCAGTTCTTC